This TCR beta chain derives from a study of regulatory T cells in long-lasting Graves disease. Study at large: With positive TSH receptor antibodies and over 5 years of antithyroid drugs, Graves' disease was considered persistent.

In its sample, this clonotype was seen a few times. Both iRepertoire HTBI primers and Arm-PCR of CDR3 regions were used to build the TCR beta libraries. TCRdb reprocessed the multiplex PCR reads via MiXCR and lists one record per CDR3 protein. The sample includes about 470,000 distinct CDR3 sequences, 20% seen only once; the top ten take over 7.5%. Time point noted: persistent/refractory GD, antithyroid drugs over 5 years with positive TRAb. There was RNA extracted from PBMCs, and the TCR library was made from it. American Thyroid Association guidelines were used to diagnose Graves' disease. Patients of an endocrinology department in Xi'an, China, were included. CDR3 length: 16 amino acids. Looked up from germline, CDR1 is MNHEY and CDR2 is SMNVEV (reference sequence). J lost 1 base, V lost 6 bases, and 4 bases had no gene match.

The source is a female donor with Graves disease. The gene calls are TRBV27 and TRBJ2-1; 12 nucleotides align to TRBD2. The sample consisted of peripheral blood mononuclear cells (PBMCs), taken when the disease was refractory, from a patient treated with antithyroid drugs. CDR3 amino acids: CASSGLAGLSYNEQFF. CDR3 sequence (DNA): TGTGCCAGCAGCGGACTAGCGGGACTTTCCTACAATGAGCAGTTCTTC.